The 7 T cell receptor beta chains in this list originate from one sample, sequenced in a study of blood T cell repertoires in COVID-19. Generated by immunoSEQ multiplex PCR, the TCRdb table keeps only in-frame clones and is missing some. Of 200,000 to 300,000 clones in the sample, around 86% were seen once. The specimen was PBMCs or T cells enriched from blood (not recorded which). These receptors originate from a woman between 18 and 29 years old who had recovered from COVID-19.

The chain uses TRBV27 and TRBJ1-4; D is unresolved. The germline V gene has CDR1 MNHEY and CDR2 SMNVEV (reference sequence). The V gene lost 5 bases and the J gene lost 4 bases, with 8 bases spanning the gap. CDR3 length: 13 residues. The CDR3 is CASSQRYNEKLFF. The CDR3 DNA follows: TGTGCCAGCAGTCAACGGTATAATGAAAAACTGTTTTTT.

V and J are TRBV3-1 (or the pseudogene TRBV3-2) and TRBJ2-7; 7 bases match TRBD1. V was pared by 4 bases and J by 6 bases, with 9 bases of the junction left unmatched. CDR3 length equals 14 residues. In germline, CDR1 is LGHDT, CDR2 YNNKEL (reference sequence). CDR3 loop: CASSPPGQYREQYF. CDR3 DNA: TGTGCCAGCAGCCCGCCGGGACAGTACCGCGAGCAGTACTTC.

The CDR3 region is CASSYSTPSNTGELFF. The CDR3 DNA reads as TGTGCCAGCAGTTACTCGACTCCTTCGAACACCGGGGAGCTGTTTTTT. This chain uses TRBV6-5 with TRBJ2-2, with D unresolved. Germline V CDR1 and CDR2: MNHEY, SVGAGI. The CDR3 sequence is 16 residues long. V lost 0 bases and J 0 bases, leaving 8 bases between the germline ends.

V and J are TRBV7-2 and TRBJ1-2; D is uncertain. The CDR3 extends over 14 amino acids. The V gene's germline CDR1 is SGHTA and CDR2 FQGNSA. V gave up 2 bases and J gave up 5 bases, with 12 bases separating them. This chain's CDR3 is CASSLSQIKYGYTF. The CDR3 nucleotides are TGTGCCAGCAGCTTATCGCAGATTAAGTATGGCTACACCTTC.

The CDR3 DNA reads as TGTGCCAGCAGTGAACAGGGAGGGTTACTCCTTTGGGAGCAGTTCTTC. Translated, it gives CASSEQGGLLLWEQFF. This chain uses TRBV2 with TRBJ2-1; 7 nucleotides line up with TRBD2. Per germline, CDR1 SNHLY and CDR2 FYNNEI. After removal of 2 bases from V and 10 bases from J, the junction contained 14 bases not matched to a gene. The CDR3 extends over 16 amino acids.

The chain recombines TRBV5-4 with TRBJ2-1; D is unresolved. The CDR3 length is 12 residues. V lost 4 bases and J 9 bases, leaving 11 bases between the germline ends. The germline CDR1 and CDR2 sequences are SGHNT and YYREEE (reference sequence). CDR3 nucleotide sequence: TGTGCCAGCAGCGTTCTAGAAATTGAGCAGTTCTTC. It yields the protein CASSVLEIEQFF.

The chain recombines TRBV11-3 with TRBJ1-4; 8 bases match TRBD1. The length of the CDR3 is 17 residues. The V gene end was trimmed by 6 bases and the J gene end by 4 bases; junction bases not matched to a gene: 13. Germline V lookup: CDR1 SGHNT, CDR2 YENEEA. This CDR3 is CASSDLTGVGDNEKLFF. In DNA form, the CDR3 reads TGTGCCAGCAGTGATCTGACAGGGGTTGGAGATAATGAAAAACTGTTTTTT.